The clone carrying this T cell receptor (beta chain) has ten or more counts. One entry per CDR3 protein, called by TCRdb with MiXCR from the 5' RACE reads. The table includes about 22,000 distinct CDR3 sequences, about 4% detected once. These data belong to a study of early T cells in non-severe SARS-CoV-2 infection. This CDR3 region has 16 residues. V dropped 0 bases and J dropped 0 bases, with 9 bases sitting between them. Germline CDR1 and CDR2: SGHRS and YFSETQ. The chain recombines TRBV5-1 with TRBJ2-2, with D perhaps TRBD1 or TRBD2 (5 bases each). This clonotype originated in an adult who was a healthcare worker with PCR-confirmed SARS-CoV-2 infection or an uninfected control (not recorded which). Material: whole blood. DNA for the CDR3: TGCGCCAGCAGCTTGGTGCAGGGAGCGAACACCGGGGAGCTGTTTTTT. It encodes CASSLVQGANTGELFF.